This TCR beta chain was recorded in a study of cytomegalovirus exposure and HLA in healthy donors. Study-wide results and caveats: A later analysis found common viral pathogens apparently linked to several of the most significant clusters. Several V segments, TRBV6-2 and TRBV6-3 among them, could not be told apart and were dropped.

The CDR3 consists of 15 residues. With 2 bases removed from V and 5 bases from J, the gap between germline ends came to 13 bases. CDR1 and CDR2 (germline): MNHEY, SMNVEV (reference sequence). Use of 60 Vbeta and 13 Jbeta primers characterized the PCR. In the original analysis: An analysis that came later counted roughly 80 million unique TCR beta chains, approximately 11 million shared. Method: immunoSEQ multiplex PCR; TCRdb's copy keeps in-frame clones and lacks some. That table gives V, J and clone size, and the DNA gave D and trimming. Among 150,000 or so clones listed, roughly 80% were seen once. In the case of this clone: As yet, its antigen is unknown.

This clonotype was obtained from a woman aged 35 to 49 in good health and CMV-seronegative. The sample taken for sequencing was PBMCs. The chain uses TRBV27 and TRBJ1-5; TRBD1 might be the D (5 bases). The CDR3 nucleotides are TGTGCCAGCAGTTTAGAGGGACTCCCGTATCAGCCCCAGCATTTT. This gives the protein CASSLEGLPYQPQHF.